These 29 T cell receptor beta chains originate from one sample sequenced in a study of Ad26.COV2.S vaccination and SARS-CoV-2 variants. Specified treatment: around 19 received Ad26.COV2.S at low or high dose, single or two shots; 5 received placebo; per-sample allocation not given. Day 63 following the first vaccine or placebo injection was when the samples were taken. The method was immunoSEQ multiplex PCR; TCRdb's version includes in-frame clones alone and lacks a portion of them. The table lists about 380,000 clones, 83% of them singletons. This material consisted of peripheral blood, taken in a trial of Ad26.COV2.S vaccine versus placebo. The source is a person aged 18 to 59 who received the Ad26.COV2.S COVID-19 vaccine or a placebo.

This clone was picked up one time. V is TRBV6-5 and J is TRBJ2-2; D is possibly TRBD2 (6 bases). Germline values: CDR1 MNHEY, CDR2 SVGAGI. The CDR3 contains 13 residues. The ends were cut back, 4 bases at V and 4 bases at J, with 7 bases in the middle. CDR3 bases: TGTGCCAGCAGTTGGGGGGTCACCGGGGAGCTGTTTTTT. Residues: CASSWGVTGELFF.

The gene calls are TRBV6-6 and TRBJ1-1, with TRBD1 matching over 8 bases. Germline CDR1 reads MNHNY; CDR2 reads SVGAGI (reference sequence). The length of the CDR3 is 14 residues. V gave up 7 bases and J gave up 5 bases; unmatched junction bases: 9. This chain's CDR3 is CASNRGVVGTEAFF. Written as DNA, the CDR3 is TGTGCCAGCAACAGGGGGGTGGTAGGGACTGAAGCTTTCTTT.

This sequence joins TRBV29-1 and TRBJ2-7; 8 positions agree with TRBD1. Trimming at V came to 1 base and at J to 7 bases, leaving 3 bases not matched to a gene. CDR1 and CDR2 from the germline V gene are SQVTM and ANQGSEA. The CDR3 totals 12 residues. The CDR3 is CSVEGTGREQYF. The CDR3 DNA reads as TGCAGCGTTGAAGGGACAGGGAGGGAGCAGTACTTC.

The chain couples TRBV19 to TRBJ2-1; 7 nucleotides agree with TRBD2. The CDR3 spans 15 residues. Germline CDR1 reads LNHDA; CDR2 reads SQIVND (reference sequence). The junction had 6 bases not matched to a gene; V was cut back by 6 bases and J by 1 base. CDR3 coding DNA: TGTGCCAGTAGGTGGGGAGCGGGATCCTACAATGAGCAGTTCTTC. Its translation: CASRWGAGSYNEQFF.

The rearrangement joins TRBV10-3 to TRBJ2-1; D may be TRBD2 (6 bases). V lost 11 bases, J lost 5 bases, and 16 bases lay in between. Germline lookup yields CDR1 ENHRY and CDR2 SYGVKD. The CDR3 contains 13 residues. Here the CDR3 reads CASRRGIDNEQFF. CDR3 in DNA: TGTGCCTCCAGGAGGGGTATCGACAATGAGCAGTTCTTC.

The chain employs TRBV4-1 and TRBJ2-1, with D perhaps matching TRBD2 (6 bases). The V and J ends lost 4 bases and 7 bases respectively, with 17 bases between them. Germline V CDR1 and CDR2: MGHRA, YSYEKL. The CDR3 consists of 15 residues. This chain's CDR3 is CASSPSAIRGNEQFF. The CDR3, as DNA: TGCGCCAGCAGCCCTAGCGCAATCCGGGGAAATGAGCAGTTCTTC.

This rearrangement joins TRBV11-2 to TRBJ2-1, with TRBD2 identical over 7 bases. J lost 4 bases, V lost 3 bases, and 18 bases had no gene match. CDR3 size: 19 residues. Germline CDR1 and CDR2: SGHAT and FQNNGV. This CDR3 is CASSFGGLAGSGSYNEQFF. CDR3 coding DNA: TGTGCCAGCAGCTTTGGAGGTTTAGCGGGCTCGGGGAGTTACAATGAGCAGTTCTTC. The entire variable domain, with the rest obtained from reference TRBV11-2 and TRBJ2-1, is as follows: EAGVAQSPRYKIIEKRQSVAFWCNPISGHATLYWYQQILGQGPKLLIQFQNNGVVDDSQLPKDRFSAERLKGVDSTLKIQPAKLEDSAVYLCASSFGGLAGSGSYNEQFFGPGTRLTVL.

The chain links TRBV7-3 to TRBJ2-7, with 11 bases identical to TRBD2. V gave up 4 bases and J gave up 3 bases; unmatched junction bases: 11. This CDR3 is built from 17 residues. Germline values: CDR1 SGHTA, CDR2 FQGTGA. CDR3 nucleotides: TGTGCCAGCAGCTCTCCCGCCCTAGCGGGAGGTAGCTACGAGCAGTACTTC. It specifies CASSSPALAGGSYEQYF.

The gene calls are TRBV13 and TRBJ2-7, with 11 positions matching TRBD1. V lost 2 bases, J lost 5 bases, and 5 bases stayed unmatched. Looked up from germline, CDR1 is PRHDT and CDR2 is FYEKMQ (reference sequence). This CDR3 has 15 amino acids. CDR3 loop: CASSLWGQGDNEQYF. The CDR3 nucleotides read TGTGCCAGCAGCTTATGGGGACAGGGGGACAACGAGCAGTACTTC.

The chain is built from TRBV6-5 and TRBJ2-2; D possibly corresponds to TRBD2 (5 bases). V was shortened by 6 bases and J by 1 base, with 12 bases between the two germline ends. CDR1 and CDR2 from the germline V gene are MNHEY and SVGAGI. CDR3 length equals 15 residues. CDR3 protein: CASRKLGGNTGELFF. The CDR3 DNA is TGTGCCAGCAGGAAACTAGGAGGGAACACCGGGGAGCTGTTTTTT.

The chain employs TRBV3-1 (or the pseudogene TRBV3-2) and TRBJ2-7; no firm D call. Deletions cut 0 bases from V and 2 bases from J, with 8 bases between. This CDR3 contains 14 residues. Looked up from germline, CDR1 is LGHDT and CDR2 is YNNKEL (reference sequence). The CDR3 DNA sequence: TGTGCCAGCAGCCAAGATTCGACAACCTACGAGCAGTACTTC. It yields the protein CASSQDSTTYEQYF.

This chain uses TRBV20-1 with TRBJ1-2; no clear D gene. CDR3 length: 11 amino acids. Per germline, CDR1 DFQATT and CDR2 SNEGSKA (reference sequence). Trimming stripped 4 bases from V and 7 bases from J, with 10 bases between. CDR3 in DNA: TGCAGTGCTAACGCGGGTACTGGCTACACCTTC. Amino acid sequence: CSANAGTGYTF.

This clone was detected once. The CDR3 loop reads CASSYRGIGKVDTQYF. CDR3 coding DNA: TGTGCCAGCAGTTACCGGGGGATCGGGAAGGTAGATACGCAGTATTTT. The genes are TRBV6-5 and TRBJ2-3; the D gene is possibly TRBD2 (6 bases). The V gene lost 2 bases and the J gene lost 5 bases, with 17 bases spanning the gap. CDR1 is MNHEY and CDR2 is SVGAGI in the germline V gene. The CDR3 has 16 residues.

J is TRBJ2-1 and V is TRBV3-1 (or the pseudogene TRBV3-2); D not certain. This CDR3 comprises 11 residues. The V and J ends lost 1 base and 8 bases respectively, with 3 bases between them. Germline-derived CDR1 and CDR2 are LGHDT and YNNKEL (reference sequence). CDR3 in amino acids: CASSQVHEQFF. For the CDR3, the DNA is TGTGCCAGCAGCCAAGTACATGAGCAGTTCTTC.

The V gene is TRBV13, the J gene TRBJ2-7; no firm D call. CDR1 is PRHDT, CDR2 FYEKMQ, per germline (reference sequence). Trimming took 5 bases from V and 4 from J, leaving 9 bases between them. This CDR3 spans 12 amino acids. The DNA for the CDR3 is TGTGCCAGCAGCCGTAAGACTTACGAGCAGTACTTC. It specifies CASSRKTYEQYF. Based on the CDR3 plus reference TRBV13 and TRBJ2-7, the full variable domain is AAGVIQSPRHLIKEKRETATLKCYPIPRHDTVYWYQQGPGQDPQFLISFYEKMQSDKGSIPDRFSAQQFSDYHSELNMSSLELGDSALYFCASSRKTYEQYFGPGTRLTVT.

DNA for the CDR3: TGTGCCAGTAGTCCCCAGGTGGAGGGAGGCTACACCTTC. Amino acids: CASSPQVEGGYTF. The rearrangement links TRBV19 to TRBJ1-2, with D unclear. The CDR3 runs 13 residues. Between the trimmed V and J ends, which lost 5 bases and 8 bases, there was a span of 15 bases. Germline lookup yields CDR1 LNHDA and CDR2 SQIVND (reference sequence).

The V and J genes are TRBV29-1 and TRBJ2-7; D gene ambiguous. In germline, CDR1 is SQVTM, CDR2 ANQGSEA. The CDR3 is 13 residues long. The V end was cut by 0 bases, the J end by 6 bases, with 12 bases between. The CDR3 protein is CSVEDPSRVEQYF. The CDR3 DNA reads as TGCAGCGTTGAAGATCCGAGTAGGGTCGAGCAGTACTTC.

V and J are TRBV18 and TRBJ1-2; TRBD1 aligns across 8 bases. This CDR3 comprises 14 residues. J was trimmed by 6 bases and V by 4 bases; bases with no gene match: 7. CDR1 KGHSH and CDR2 LQKENI come from the germline V gene. CDR3 nucleotides: TGTGCCAGCTCACTCAACATGGGACAGGATGGCTACACCTTC. Translated: CASSLNMGQDGYTF.

This chain joins TRBV6-2 or TRBV6-3 and TRBJ1-1; no clear D. CDR1 and CDR2 from the germline V gene are MNHEY and SVGEGT. Trimming cost V 0 bases and J 8 bases, with 7 bases left between them. CDR3 length equals 12 residues. The CDR3 sequence: CASSYSVQEAFF. CDR3 coding DNA: TGTGCCAGCAGTTACTCGGTTCAAGAAGCTTTCTTT.

The chain combines TRBV7-9 with TRBJ1-1; 7 bases map to TRBD1. This CDR3 has 13 amino acids. CDR1 is SEHNR and CDR2 is FQNEAQ in the germline V gene (reference sequence). V lost 5 bases, J lost 2 bases, and 2 bases stayed unmatched. The CDR3 here is CASSRDSNTEAFF. CDR3 bases: TGTGCCAGCAGCAGGGACAGTAACACTGAAGCTTTCTTT.

The chain recombines TRBV3-1 (or the pseudogene TRBV3-2) with TRBJ2-7; 9 bases line up with TRBD2. V was clipped by 5 bases and J by 3 bases; unmatched bases: 5. CDR3 size: 14 residues. CDR1 is LGHDT and CDR2 is YNNKEL in the germline V gene (reference sequence). The CDR3 here is CASSYSGRLYEQYF. CDR3 bases: TGTGCCAGCAGCTATAGCGGGAGACTCTACGAGCAGTACTTC.

The J gene is TRBJ2-7, the V gene TRBV29-1; either TRBD1 or TRBD2 may fit D (5 bases each). V dropped 6 bases and J dropped 2 bases, with 11 bases sitting between them. Per germline, CDR1 SQVTM and CDR2 ANQGSEA. The CDR3 sequence is 12 residues long. The CDR3 here is CSVAVGPYEQYF. Written as DNA, the CDR3 is TGCAGCGTAGCGGTGGGGCCCTACGAGCAGTACTTC.

The rearrangement links TRBV19 to TRBJ1-1; D not resolved. Germline CDR1 and CDR2: LNHDA and SQIVND (reference sequence). The CDR3 sequence is 12 residues long. Trimming cost V 3 bases and J 6 bases, with 8 bases left between them. In DNA form, the CDR3 reads TGTGCCAGTAGTATCGGGTTTTCTGAAGCTTTCTTT. The encoded protein is CASSIGFSEAFF.

This chain joins TRBV27 and TRBJ1-2; D gene unclear. Deletions cut 8 bases from V and 7 bases from J, with 23 bases between. Germline CDR1 MNHEY, CDR2 SMNVEV (reference sequence). The CDR3 runs to 15 residues. CDR3 in DNA: TGTGCCAGCGGTCAAGTAGGCAGGATAACTACTGGCTACACCTTC. Translated, it gives CASGQVGRITTGYTF.

This chain connects TRBV18 to TRBJ2-5; D ambiguous. From germline, CDR1 is KGHSH and CDR2 LQKENI. The CDR3 has 12 amino acids. V shed 6 bases and J shed 4 bases, with 9 bases lying between them. The CDR3 bases are TGTGCCAGCTCTGACCAAACAGAGACCCAGTACTTC. It is translated as CASSDQTETQYF.

The rearrangement uses TRBV5-4 and TRBJ2-7, with a tentative D call TRBD2 (6 bases). The CDR3 totals 14 residues. Germline CDR1 SGHNT, CDR2 YYREEE (reference sequence). Trimming shortened V by 1 base and J by 3 bases, and 11 bases separated the two germline ends. CDR3 sequence (DNA): TGTGCCAGCAGCTTGCGGGGGTCCGGCTACGAGCAGTACTTC. Translation gives CASSLRGSGYEQYF.

V is TRBV27 and J is TRBJ1-2, with 9 nucleotides matching TRBD1. Looked up from germline, CDR1 is MNHEY and CDR2 is SMNVEV (reference sequence). The CDR3 is 14 residues long. The V gene end was trimmed by 2 bases and the J gene end by 5 bases; junction bases not matched to a gene: 3. The CDR3: CASSLVDRGYGYTF. CDR3 sequence (DNA): TGTGCCAGCAGTTTAGTGGACAGGGGTTATGGCTACACCTTC.

This chain joins TRBV28 and TRBJ2-2; 8 bases map to TRBD2. Germline V lookup: CDR1 MDHEN, CDR2 SYDVKM. This CDR3 has 16 residues. With V trimmed by 7 bases and J by 5 bases, 12 bases remained unmatched. In DNA form, the CDR3 reads TGTGCCAGCACCCCTCGCGGGAGGTACGGAACCGGGGAGCTGTTTTTT. Residues: CASTPRGRYGTGELFF. The complete variable domain, with remaining parts taken from reference TRBV28 and TRBJ2-2, reads DVKVTQSSRYLVKRTGEKVFLECVQDMDHENMFWYRQDPGLGLRLIYFSYDVKMKEKGDIPEGYSVSREKKERFSLILESASTNQTSMYLCASTPRGRYGTGELFFGEGSRLTVL.

The chain has TRBV24-1 and TRBJ2-7; D is ambiguous. Germline V gene sequence: CDR1 KGHDR, CDR2 SFDVKD. The ends were cut back, 4 bases at V and 2 bases at J, with 8 bases in the middle. The CDR3 is 13 residues long. CDR3 nucleotides: TGTGCCACCAGTGACCGGAGCACCTACGAGCAGTACTTC. This encodes CATSDRSTYEQYF.